Below, 6 T cell receptor beta chains from the same sample are listed, as sequenced in a study of identical twins. TCRdb independently ran MiXCR on the 5' RACE reads; one entry per CDR3 protein. The sample shows about 190,000 distinct CDR3 sequences, more than 15% of them seen only once. This same sample was also taken into another study, of T cells expressing NK-cell markers.

The specimen sequenced was CD8+ T cells sorted from blood. These receptors were taken from a woman aged 18-29 years in good health.

This clonotype rates as medium-sized. This chain uses TRBV2 with TRBJ2-1, with TRBD1 identical over 7 bases. The CDR3 has 14 residues. V was pared by 8 bases and J by 4 bases, with 8 bases of the junction left unmatched. Per germline, CDR1 SNHLY and CDR2 FYNNEI. CDR3 nucleotide sequence: TGTGCCAGCGAACAGGGGATACGGTACAATGAGCAGTTCTTC. Its protein product is CASEQGIRYNEQFF.

The V call is TRBV12-3 or TRBV12-4, the J call TRBJ2-1; D is undetermined. CDR3 length: 11 residues. V dropped 7 bases and J dropped 12 bases, with 13 bases sitting between them. As DNA, the CDR3 is TGTGCCAGCACCCAAACCGGGCCGCAGTTCTTC. It encodes CASTQTGPQFF.

V gene TRBV5-1 combines with J gene TRBJ2-5, with 11 bases fitting TRBD2. Germline V gene sequence: CDR1 SGHRS, CDR2 YFSETQ. This CDR3 contains 16 residues. The trim removed 2 bases at V and 2 bases at J, leaving 5 bases unmatched. The CDR3 DNA is TGCGCCAGCAGCTTTCGACTAGCGGGATGGCAAGAGACCCAGTACTTC. It yields the protein CASSFRLAGWQETQYF.

The rearrangement links TRBV20-1 to TRBJ2-1, with 13 bases matching TRBD2. Germline loops: CDR1 DFQATT, CDR2 SNEGSKA (reference sequence). V shed 3 bases and J 15 bases; nucleotides not matched to a gene: 5. The CDR3 covers 12 residues. The CDR3 sequence is CSASGLAGVPFF. CDR3 DNA: TGCAGTGCTAGTGGACTAGCGGGAGTCCCGTTCTTC.

This sequence joins TRBV9 and TRBJ2-4; 10 bases fit TRBD1. Germline trimming cut 3 bases from V and 9 bases from J; bases unmatched to any gene: 3. This CDR3 has 13 amino acids. CDR1 and CDR2 from the germline V gene are SGDLS and YYNGEE. The DNA for the CDR3 is TGTGCCAGCAGCGCCGGGACAGGGGCCATTCAGTACTTC. Encoded protein: CASSAGTGAIQYF.

V and J are TRBV2 and TRBJ2-1; TRBD1 or TRBD2 may be the D gene (5 bases each). Looked up from germline, CDR1 is SNHLY and CDR2 is FYNNEI. Trimming took off 6 bases at V and 2 bases at J, with 14 bases between the two ends. The CDR3 is 15 amino acids. The CDR3 nucleotides read TGTGCCAGCAGCGACCCAGGGACCACCTACAATGAGCAGTTCTTC. Encoded protein: CASSDPGTTYNEQFF.